This T cell receptor (beta chain) was profiled in a study of T cell responses to AZD1222 COVID-19 vaccine. With respect to this clone: Its cognate antigen is unknown.

Some clones are missing from TCRdb's copy, which holds only in-frame ones; the method was immunoSEQ multiplex PCR. The data contain over 110,000 clones, 91% of them singletons. General observations from the study: Unmutated regions of variants are reportedly targeted by nearly half of spike-specific TCRs. After two AZD1222 doses, spike-specific TCR breadth and depth rose versus day 0. Samples come after the peak T cell response, not at day 14. Clonal diversity was possibly underestimated, and the donors were mostly white British, with more females.

The CDR3 is made up of 21 amino acids. The V call is TRBV12-1, the J call TRBJ2-4; the listed D gene, TRBD2, was not tested against the DNA. TRBV12-1 is designated a pseudogene. This sequence originates from an adult in good health. Sequenced here: peripheral blood, sampled on day 0 of AZD1222 vaccination. This CDR3 reads CASSHSPGTSGRAPGKNIQYF. The DNA for the CDR3 is TGTGCCAGCAGCCATAGTCCCGGGACTAGCGGGAGGGCCCCTGGCAAAAACATTCAGTACTTC.